Listed below are T cell receptor beta chains from one sample, sequenced in a study of T cells in Graves' hyperthyroidism and ophthalmopathy. TCRdb reprocessed the multiplex PCR reads via MiXCR and lists one record per CDR3 protein. The sample comprises some 650,000 distinct CDR3 sequences, roughly a sixth of which are singletons, and roughly 3% rests with the top ten. The sequenced material came from blood. The receptor source for this set is a woman aged 40-49 years with Graves' ophthalmopathy. Both conserved end residues are part of each CDR3. Rows give clone size only sometimes, using once, few, many, or a class for an expanded clone.

CDR3aa | v_gene | abundance | len | j_gene
CNYRPPNTDTQYF | TRBV29-1 | many | 13 | TRBJ2-3
CASSLQRGGDNQPQHF | TRBV7-6 | few | 16 | TRBJ1-5
CASSQDRRAGNSPLHF | TRBV3-1 | few | 16 | TRBJ1-6
CASARLAGWTDTQYF | TRBV6-1 | . | 15 | TRBJ2-3
CASSALAGVDTGELFF | TRBV2 | . | 16 | TRBJ2-2
CASSWTISPEQFF | TRBV27 | few | 13 | TRBJ2-1
CASSDERREQFF | TRBV6-1 | . | 12 | TRBJ2-1
CASRPQGVILNTEAFF | TRBV19 | . | 16 | TRBJ1-1
CASSLVSDYEQYF | TRBV5-1 | . | 13 | TRBJ2-7
CASSPQDYNEQFF | TRBV18 | many | 13 | TRBJ2-1
CASSLTSGLYNEQFF | TRBV7-9 | many | 15 | TRBJ2-1
CAWSYRTNGYTF | TRBV30 | many | 12 | TRBJ1-2
CASSPLVGGGVDNEQFF | TRBV7-6 | many | 17 | TRBJ2-1
CASSLRRLTPAEQYF | TRBV28 | . | 15 | TRBJ2-7
CASSQEGAGGPDEQFF | TRBV4-2 | once | 16 | TRBJ2-1
CASSPPGREKLFF | TRBV7-2 | few | 13 | TRBJ1-4
CSAWTSGSEIDTQYF | TRBV20-1 | many | 15 | TRBJ2-3
CSADTSGRETDTQYF | TRBV20-1 | many | 15 | TRBJ2-3
CASSPRTNTEAFF | TRBV5-1 | many | 13 | TRBJ1-1
CASSPWVLETQYF | TRBV18 | . | 13 | TRBJ2-5
CASSLRAGGFTGELFF | TRBV7-3 | . | 16 | TRBJ2-2
CASGEGHAEAFF | TRBV5-1 | few | 12 | TRBJ1-1
CASSVSGGSTDTQYF | TRBV28 | many | 15 | TRBJ2-3
CASSTGTGGEQPQHF | TRBV12-3/TRBV12-4 | . | 15 | TRBJ1-5
CASSIGAGANVLTF | TRBV11-2 | many | 14 | TRBJ2-6
CSVDSTGGGYNEQFF | TRBV29-1 | . | 15 | TRBJ2-1
CASSFNAALAYRLTMNTEAFF | TRBV7-9 | many | 21 | TRBJ1-1
CASSPQGAGAGDTQYF | TRBV5-4 | few | 16 | TRBJ2-3
CASSLALSGVSYNEQFF | TRBV5-8 | once | 17 | TRBJ2-1
CASRSGRGDNTEAFF | TRBV2 | many | 15 | TRBJ1-1
CAGSAIYRGLYEQYF | TRBV11-2 | . | 15 | TRBJ2-7
CASSYPGTGATDTQYF | TRBV6-2/TRBV6-3 | few | 16 | TRBJ2-3
CASSLSGQGEDGYTF | TRBV27 | few | 15 | TRBJ1-2
CSSPGQGRQYF | TRBV29-1 | . | 11 | TRBJ2-7
CASSEQQETQYF | TRBV2 | many | 12 | TRBJ2-5
CASRRQGADTEAFF | TRBV2 | many | 14 | TRBJ1-1
CASSLGGVVEEQYF | TRBV5-1 | many | 14 | TRBJ2-7
CASSQLPGQGRDTEAFF | TRBV18 | many | 17 | TRBJ1-1
CAWSKGGNEQYF | TRBV30 | . | 12 | TRBJ2-7
CASSSERQAYEQYF | TRBV2 | . | 14 | TRBJ2-7
CASSSTSGRGYTF | TRBV5-5 | . | 13 | TRBJ1-2
CASSLQGVLVTQYF | TRBV7-9 | many | 14 | TRBJ2-5
CAISDRTGGTEAFF | TRBV10-3 | . | 14 | TRBJ1-1
CASKGFSGNTIYF | TRBV7-9 | . | 13 | TRBJ1-3
CASSKQGVSNQPQHF | TRBV7-8 | many | 15 | TRBJ1-5
CAISESNKGSYEQYF | TRBV10-3 | many | 15 | TRBJ2-7
CASSSGRLVRNEQFF | TRBV11-2 | many | 15 | TRBJ2-1
CASSLIGQPGQISYSNQPQHF | TRBV12-3/TRBV12-4 | many | 21 | TRBJ1-5
CASSLDPFTYEQYF | TRBV5-1 | many | 14 | TRBJ2-7
CASSYSKGPHITDTQYF | TRBV6-5 | many | 17 | TRBJ2-3
CASSLVRAGPQEQYF | TRBV7-2 | few | 15 | TRBJ2-7
CASGEGIVQVSNEQFF | TRBV6-1 | . | 16 | TRBJ2-1
CASSSGLGGNTIYF | TRBV12-3/TRBV12-4 | . | 14 | TRBJ1-3